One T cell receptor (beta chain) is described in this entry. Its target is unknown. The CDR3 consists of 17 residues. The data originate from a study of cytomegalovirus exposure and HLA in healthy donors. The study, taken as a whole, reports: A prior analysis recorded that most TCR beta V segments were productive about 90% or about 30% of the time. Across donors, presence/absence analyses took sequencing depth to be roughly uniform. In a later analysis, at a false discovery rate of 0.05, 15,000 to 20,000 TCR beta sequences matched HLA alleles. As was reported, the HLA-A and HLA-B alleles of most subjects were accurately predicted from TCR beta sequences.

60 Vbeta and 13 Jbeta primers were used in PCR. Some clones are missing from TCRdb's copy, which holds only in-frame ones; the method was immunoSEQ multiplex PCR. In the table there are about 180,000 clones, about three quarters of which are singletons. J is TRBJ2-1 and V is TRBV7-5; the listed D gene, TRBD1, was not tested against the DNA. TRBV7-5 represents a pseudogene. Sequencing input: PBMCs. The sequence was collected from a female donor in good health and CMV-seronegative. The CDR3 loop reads CARSPHPGGLGHNEQFF. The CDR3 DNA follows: TGTGCCAGAAGCCCCCACCCAGGGGGCCTGGGGCACAATGAGCAGTTCTTC.